This entry describes one T cell receptor beta chain. This CDR3 comprises 13 residues. Germline V lookup: CDR1 LGHDT, CDR2 YNNKEL (reference sequence). The V end lost 1 base, the J end lost 4 bases, and 8 bases lay between the germline ends. The sample comes from a study of control samples from healthy donors and cancer patients. Here immunoSEQ multiplex PCR was the method, and the copy in TCRdb shows in-frame clones only, minus some. The profile shows about 120,000 clones, more than 70% of them singletons. This clonotype was obtained from a man between 45 and 60 years old in good health. Sequences were obtained from blood. This chain uses TRBV3-1 (or the pseudogene TRBV3-2) with TRBJ2-7, with D unclear. The CDR3 protein is CASSQVTRYEQYF. The CDR3 nucleotides are TGTGCCAGCAGCCAAGTTACCAGATACGAGCAGTACTTC.